This is a list of T cell receptor beta chains from one sample in a study of PD-1 blockade in classical Hodgkin lymphoma. Repertoires were generated with immunoSEQ multiplex PCR, while TCRdb's copy carries only in-frame clones and drops some. The sample records about 60,000 clones, roughly nine tenths being singletons. The sequences come from peripheral blood mononuclear cells (PBMCs), collected at baseline. The receptors stem from a human donor with classical Hodgkin lymphoma. Both conserved end residues are part of each CDR3. Fields, in order: clone size, J gene, V gene, D gene, CDR3 DNA, CDR3 protein. D genes are given only for firm matches. Size tells how often a clone was seen (once, few, many) or the class of an expanded clone, and some rows leave it out.

size: NA
J: TRBJ2-7
V: TRBV18
D: NA
DNA: TGTGCCAGCTCACAATCCATTTACGAGCAGTACTTC
CDR3: CASSQSIYEQYF

size: NA
J: TRBJ2-1
V: TRBV5-1
D: NA
DNA: TGCGCCAGCAGCTTGGGAGAAGCTGGCCTGAATGAGCAGTTCTTC
CDR3: CASSLGEAGLNEQFF

size: NA
J: TRBJ2-2
V: TRBV27
D: TRBD2
DNA: TGTGCCAGCAGTTTAAGCCTTCTAGCGGGAGGTATCACCGGGGAGCTGTTTTTT
CDR3: CASSLSLLAGGITGELFF

size: once
J: TRBJ1-1
V: TRBV19
D: NA
DNA: TGTGCCAGTAGTATAATTACAGGGACTGAAGCTTTCTTT
CDR3: CASSIITGTEAFF

size: NA
J: TRBJ1-1
V: TRBV29-1
D: TRBD1
DNA: TGCAGCGGGAGACAGGGGTCGTACACTGAAGCTTTCTTT
CDR3: CSGRQGSYTEAFF

size: NA
J: TRBJ2-7
V: TRBV9
D: NA
DNA: TGTGCCAGCAGCGTAGTGTCGGGGTTCGAGCAGTACTTC
CDR3: CASSVVSGFEQYF

size: NA
J: TRBJ2-5
V: TRBV28
D: TRBD2
DNA: TGTGCCAGCAGTTCTCCTCTCGGGGGAGGGCAAGAGACCCAGTACTTC
CDR3: CASSSPLGGGQETQYF

size: NA
J: TRBJ2-2
V: TRBV5-4
D: NA
DNA: TGTGCCAGCAGCCCCGGGACTGGGTCCGGGGAGCTGTTTTTT
CDR3: CASSPGTGSGELFF

size: NA
J: TRBJ2-3
V: TRBV7-9
D: NA
DNA: TGTGCCAGCAGCTTACACCTTGATACGCAGTATTTT
CDR3: CASSLHLDTQYF

size: NA
J: TRBJ2-2
V: TRBV4-1
D: NA
DNA: TGCGCCAGCAGCCAAGTCTACACCGGGGAGCTGTTTTTT
CDR3: CASSQVYTGELFF

size: NA
J: TRBJ1-4
V: TRBV19
D: NA
DNA: TGTGCCAGTAGGACCCAGGGTGAAGAAAAACTGTTTTTT
CDR3: CASRTQGEEKLFF

size: NA
J: TRBJ2-7
V: TRBV7-9
D: NA
DNA: TGTGCCAGCAGCTTAGCGCACCAACCCCACGAGCAGTACTTC
CDR3: CASSLAHQPHEQYF

size: once
J: TRBJ2-7
V: TRBV19
D: NA
DNA: TGTGCCAGTAAAGCGGGCCGATCCTACGAGCAGTACTTC
CDR3: CASKAGRSYEQYF

size: NA
J: TRBJ2-1
V: TRBV27
D: TRBD2
DNA: TGTGCCAGCAGTTTATATGGAGGGGTAGCGGGTCACAATGAGCAGTTCTTC
CDR3: CASSLYGGVAGHNEQFF

size: NA
J: TRBJ1-1
V: TRBV29-1
D: NA
DNA: TGCAGCGTCACAGGGTTCGGCAGCACTGAAGCTTTCTTT
CDR3: CSVTGFGSTEAFF

size: NA
J: TRBJ2-7
V: TRBV27
D: NA
DNA: TGTGCCAGCAGTTACCGGGACGGAGGAAACTACGAGCAGTACTTC
CDR3: CASSYRDGGNYEQYF

size: NA
J: TRBJ2-4
V: TRBV19
D: NA
DNA: TGTGCCAGTAGTATAGGGTACGTAGGGACTCTAGCCAAAAACATTCAGTACTTC
CDR3: CASSIGYVGTLAKNIQYF

size: NA
J: TRBJ2-1
V: TRBV5-1
D: NA
DNA: TGCGCCAGCAGCTTGGTCCCCGGGGGCAATGAGCAGTTCTTC
CDR3: CASSLVPGGNEQFF

size: NA
J: TRBJ1-1
V: TRBV27
D: NA
DNA: TGTGCCAGCAGCGTTGCGGGCCGAACCGACACTGAAGCTTTCTTT
CDR3: CASSVAGRTDTEAFF

size: NA
J: TRBJ2-2
V: TRBV4-1
D: NA
DNA: TGCGCCAGCAGCCATCATCCGGCAGGGCCGCGCACCGGGGAGCTGTTTTTT
CDR3: CASSHHPAGPRTGELFF

size: NA
J: TRBJ1-1
V: TRBV7-6
D: TRBD1
DNA: TGTGCCAGCAGCTCAAACAGGGGATCGAACACTGAAGCTTTCTTT
CDR3: CASSSNRGSNTEAFF

size: NA
J: TRBJ2-7
V: TRBV5-8
D: TRBD2
DNA: TGTGCCAGCAGCTTGGTTGGCGGGGGATCCTACGAGCAGTACTTC
CDR3: CASSLVGGGSYEQYF

size: NA
J: TRBJ2-2
V: TRBV7-9
D: TRBD2
DNA: TGTGCCAGCAGCCTACTGACTAGCGGGAGGGCGAACACCGGGGAGCTGTTTTTT
CDR3: CASSLLTSGRANTGELFF

size: NA
J: TRBJ2-3
V: TRBV28
D: TRBD1
DNA: TGTGCCAGCAGACAGGGGGCCCACACAGATACGCAGTATTTT
CDR3: CASRQGAHTDTQYF

size: NA
J: TRBJ2-7
V: TRBV4-2
D: NA
DNA: TGTGCCAGCAGCCAAGATGGGGGAAGGGCCTACGAGCAGTACTTC
CDR3: CASSQDGGRAYEQYF

size: NA
J: TRBJ2-3
V: TRBV18
D: NA
DNA: TGTGCCAGCTCACCACTCTCTAGTTCAGATACGCAGTATTTT
CDR3: CASSPLSSSDTQYF

size: NA
J: TRBJ1-5
V: TRBV28
D: NA
DNA: TGTGCCAGCAGTTCGGACCCCCCAGGCAATCAGCCCCAGCATTTT
CDR3: CASSSDPPGNQPQHF

size: few
J: TRBJ2-2
V: TRBV6-5
D: TRBD1
DNA: TGTGCCAGCAGTTACCTCGACGGGACAGGGACCGGGGAGCTGTTTTTT
CDR3: CASSYLDGTGTGELFF

size: NA
J: TRBJ1-6
V: TRBV28
D: NA
DNA: TGTGCCAGCACCCCCCCTCGGGGACCCCTCCACTTT
CDR3: CASTPPRGPLHF

size: NA
J: TRBJ2-3
V: TRBV29-1
D: TRBD2
DNA: TGCAGCGTAACCGCCGGGACTAGAGGAAGCACAGATACGCAGTATTTT
CDR3: CSVTAGTRGSTDTQYF

size: few
J: TRBJ1-2
V: TRBV19
D: NA
DNA: TGTGCCAGTAGTATATGGGGTCGGCCCGATGGCTACACCTTC
CDR3: CASSIWGRPDGYTF

size: once
J: TRBJ2-1
V: TRBV27
D: TRBD2
DNA: TGTGCCAGCAGTGGACTAGCGTCGGGCAATGAGCAGTTCTTC
CDR3: CASSGLASGNEQFF

size: NA
J: TRBJ1-1
V: TRBV7-9
D: NA
DNA: TGTGCCAGCAGCCAACAGCTGAACACTGAAGCTTTCTTT
CDR3: CASSQQLNTEAFF

size: NA
J: TRBJ2-1
V: TRBV9
D: NA
DNA: TGTGCCAGCAGCGTAGACGGGGATTCATACTACAATGAGCAGTTCTTC
CDR3: CASSVDGDSYYNEQFF

size: NA
J: TRBJ1-5
V: TRBV6-5
D: TRBD1
DNA: TGTGCCAGCACCCAGAACAGGGGCGGTCAGCCCCAGCATTTT
CDR3: CASTQNRGGQPQHF

size: NA
J: TRBJ2-1
V: TRBV9
D: TRBD1
DNA: TGTGCCAGCAGCGTAGGAGGACAGGGGAAGTACACACACAATGAGCAGTTCTTC
CDR3: CASSVGGQGKYTHNEQFF

size: NA
J: TRBJ2-2
V: TRBV7-2
D: NA
DNA: TGTGCCAGCAGCTTACCGCCCGGCACCGGGGAGCTGTTTTTT
CDR3: CASSLPPGTGELFF

size: NA
J: TRBJ1-2
V: TRBV5-5
D: NA
DNA: TGTGCCAGCAGCCCGGAGGATATGGCAGTTATCTATGGCTACACCTTC
CDR3: CASSPEDMAVIYGYTF

size: NA
J: TRBJ2-5
V: TRBV15
D: NA
DNA: TGTGCCACCAGCAGAGTGAGGGGAGAGACCCAGTACTTC
CDR3: CATSRVRGETQYF

size: NA
J: TRBJ1-1
V: TRBV7-3
D: NA
DNA: TGTGCCAGCAGCACTGGGACACCGGGCGTAGAAGCTTTCTTT
CDR3: CASSTGTPGVEAFF

size: NA
J: TRBJ1-5
V: TRBV19
D: NA
DNA: TGTGCCAGTAGTATAGTTCGAGGACGGTCGAGGGGTTATAGCAATCAGCCCCAGCATTTT
CDR3: CASSIVRGRSRGYSNQPQHF

size: NA
J: TRBJ1-4
V: TRBV29-1
D: NA
DNA: TGCAGCGTTTTCGGGGATATTGGTAATGAAAAACTGTTTTTT
CDR3: CSVFGDIGNEKLFF

size: NA
J: TRBJ2-7
V: TRBV28
D: NA
DNA: TGTGCCAGCAGTTTTCCAGGACAGAGCTACGAGCAGTACTTC
CDR3: CASSFPGQSYEQYF

size: once
J: TRBJ2-1
V: TRBV4-2
D: NA
DNA: TGTGCCAGCAGCCAAGTGCCAGGGAGTGCCTACAATGAGCAGTTCTTC
CDR3: CASSQVPGSAYNEQFF

size: NA
J: TRBJ2-1
V: TRBV5-4
D: TRBD2
DNA: TGTGCCAGCACGGCCGGGACTAGCGACTACAATGAGCAGTTCTTC
CDR3: CASTAGTSDYNEQFF

size: NA
J: TRBJ2-2
V: TRBV2
D: NA
DNA: TGTGCCAGCAGGGTCTCTTGGACTACCGGGGAGCTGTTTTTT
CDR3: CASRVSWTTGELFF

size: once
J: TRBJ2-3
V: TRBV19
D: TRBD1
DNA: TGTGCCAGTAGTACTTTCCCGGACAGGGGTTTTGATACGCAGTATTTT
CDR3: CASSTFPDRGFDTQYF

size: NA
J: TRBJ2-7
V: TRBV7-2
D: TRBD1
DNA: TGTGCCAGCAGCCCCCTCGGAGGGACAGGCTACGAGCAGTACTTC
CDR3: CASSPLGGTGYEQYF

size: NA
J: TRBJ2-7
V: TRBV6-5
D: NA
DNA: TGTGCCAGCAGTCCCGGGACCACCTACGAGCAGTACTTC
CDR3: CASSPGTTYEQYF

size: NA
J: TRBJ2-1
V: TRBV12-5
D: TRBD1
DNA: TGTGCTAGTGGTTTGCCGGGGACAGGGGGCTCCTACAATGAGCAGTTCTTC
CDR3: CASGLPGTGGSYNEQFF

size: NA
J: TRBJ2-1
V: TRBV6-5
D: TRBD2
DNA: TGTGCCAGCAGTTACACCTTAGCGGGAAAGGGATATGAGCAGTTCTTC
CDR3: CASSYTLAGKGYEQFF

size: once
J: TRBJ2-7
V: TRBV9
D: NA
DNA: TGTGCCAGCAGCGCCGGGACTGTTCAGTACGAGCAGTACTTC
CDR3: CASSAGTVQYEQYF

size: NA
J: TRBJ1-1
V: TRBV5-8
D: NA
DNA: TGTGCCAGCAGCTCCGGAGGGCCGAACACTGAAGCTTTCTTT
CDR3: CASSSGGPNTEAFF

size: NA
J: TRBJ2-7
V: TRBV29-1
D: TRBD1
DNA: TGCAGCGTTTGGGACAGGTCGCGTTACGAGCAGTACTTC
CDR3: CSVWDRSRYEQYF